This entry is about one TCR beta chain. The study ran its PCR with 60 Vbeta and 13 Jbeta primers. Some clones are missing from TCRdb's copy, which holds only in-frame ones; the method was immunoSEQ multiplex PCR. The sample contains around 150,000 clones, 55% to 70% of which appear only once. The sample is drawn from a study of cytomegalovirus exposure and HLA in healthy donors. V lost 8 bases and J lost 6; bases outside the gene matches: 18. This CDR3 contains 16 residues. Germline V gene sequence: CDR1 WNHNN, CDR2 SYGVQD (reference sequence). Sample: PBMCs. The clonotype originates from a woman between 40 and 50 years old in good health and CMV-seropositive. The V gene is TRBV10-1, the J gene TRBJ2-7; 8 bases are shared with TRBD1. The CDR3 DNA reads as TGCGCCAGCCCGGCGACAAGGCAGGGGGCGCTTACCGAGCAGTACTTC. Its translation: CASPATRQGALTEQYF.